This T cell receptor beta chain is from a study of OX40 agonist ivuxolimab in advanced cancers. At the level of the study: Eligibility rules accepted prior anti-PD-1, anti-PD-L1 or anti-CTLA-4 therapy, and around 40% had some. Study findings and constraints: Normalized expansion of T-cell clones was also low for some nonresponders.

V lost 5 bases and J 7 bases, leaving 12 bases between the germline ends. Looked up from germline, CDR1 is SEHNR and CDR2 is FQNEAQ (reference sequence). This CDR3 region has 14 residues. Generated by immunoSEQ multiplex PCR, the TCRdb table keeps only in-frame clones and is missing some. The sample consists of tens of thousands of clones, about 86% of them appearing once. In the case of this clone: Its antigen is still unknown.

This rearrangement joins TRBV7-9 to TRBJ1-6; D is uncertain. The sample consisted of CD4+ or CD8+ T cells sorted from blood, taken in a trial of the OX40 agonist ivuxolimab. The TCR sequence derives from an adult with an advanced solid tumor such as melanoma, head and neck, liver or kidney cancer. In DNA, the CDR3 is TGTGCCAGCAGCCCGACGTCCACCAATTCACCCCTCCACTTT. Translation gives CASSPTSTNSPLHF.